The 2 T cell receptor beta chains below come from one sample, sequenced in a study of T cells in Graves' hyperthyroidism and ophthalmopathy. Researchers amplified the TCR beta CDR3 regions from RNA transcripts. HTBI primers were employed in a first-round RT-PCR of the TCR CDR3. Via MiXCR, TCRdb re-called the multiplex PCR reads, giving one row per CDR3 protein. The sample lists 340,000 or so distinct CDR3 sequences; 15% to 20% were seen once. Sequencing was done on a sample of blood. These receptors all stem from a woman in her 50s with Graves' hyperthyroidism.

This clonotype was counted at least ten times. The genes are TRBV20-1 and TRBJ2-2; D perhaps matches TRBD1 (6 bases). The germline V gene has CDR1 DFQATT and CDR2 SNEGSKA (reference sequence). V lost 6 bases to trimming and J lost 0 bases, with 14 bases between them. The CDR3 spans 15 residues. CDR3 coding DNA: TGCAGTGCCCAGGCCCAGGGGTCGAACACCGGGGAGCTGTTTTTT. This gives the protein CSAQAQGSNTGELFF.

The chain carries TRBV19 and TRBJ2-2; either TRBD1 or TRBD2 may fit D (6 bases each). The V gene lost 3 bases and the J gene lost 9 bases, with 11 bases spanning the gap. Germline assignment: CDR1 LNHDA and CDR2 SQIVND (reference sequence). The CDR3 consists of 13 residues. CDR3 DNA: TGTGCCAGTAGTATCCGGGGGCCCCGGGAGCTGTTTTTT. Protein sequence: CASSIRGPRELFF.